This passage covers 25 T cell receptor beta chains from one sample sequenced in a study of CD8 T cells in ankylosing spondylitis. General study results and limits: For ankylosing spondylitis blood, a TCR beta motif of several highly homologous variants appeared characteristic.

TCRdb reprocessed the 5' RACE reads with MiXCR, giving one entry per CDR3 protein. Of 500,000 to 550,000 distinct CDR3 sequences listed, roughly 13% are singletons. These receptors lack a known antigen. The sample taken for sequencing was blood, either unsorted or a sorted T cell fraction (not recorded which). The source is a male donor with ankylosing spondylitis.

This clonotype has only a few counts. J is TRBJ1-5 and V is TRBV12-3 or TRBV12-4; D is undetermined. Trimming cost V 4 bases and J 0 bases, with 10 bases left between them. This CDR3 is 15 amino acids long. CDR3 residues: CASSSRHLSNQPQHF. CDR3 DNA: TGTGCCAGCAGTTCCAGACACCTTAGCAATCAGCCCCAGCATTTT.

This clonotype was counted only a few times. The V and J genes are TRBV4-1 and TRBJ2-5; TRBD2 agrees at 7 bases. CDR1 MGHRA and CDR2 YSYEKL come from the germline V gene. The CDR3 runs to 16 residues. The V segment lost 2 bases and the J segment 4 bases; nucleotides outside the gene matches: 10. The CDR3 here is CASSQKGTGGGETQYF. DNA of the CDR3: TGCGCCAGCAGCCAAAAAGGGACTGGCGGGGGAGAGACCCAGTACTTC.

This clonotype was seen only a few times. The chain recombines TRBV9 with TRBJ2-2, with D uncertain. The germline CDR1 and CDR2 sequences are SGDLS and YYNGEE. The CDR3 sequence is 15 residues long. Trimming stripped 0 bases from V and 1 base from J, with 7 bases between. The CDR3 spells CASSVGRGNTGELFF. For the CDR3, the DNA is TGTGCCAGCAGCGTAGGGCGCGGGAACACCGGGGAGCTGTTTTTT. Full variable domain (remainder filled in from reference TRBV9 and TRBJ2-2): DSGVTQTPKHLITATGQRVTLRCSPRSGDLSVYWYQQSLDQGLQFLIQYYNGEERAKGNILERFSAQQFPDLHSELNLSSLELGDSALYFCASSVGRGNTGELFFGEGSRLTVL.

This clonotype has more than one count but fewer than ten. The chain links TRBV5-6 to TRBJ2-1; D is uncertain. Per germline, CDR1 SGHDT and CDR2 YYEEEE. Trimming took off 3 bases at V and 6 bases at J, with 10 bases between the two ends. CDR3 size: 13 residues. The CDR3 is CASSYRAVNEQFF. CDR3 coding DNA: TGTGCCAGCAGCTACCGGGCGGTCAATGAGCAGTTCTTC. The full variable domain, with the rest looked up from reference TRBV5-6 and TRBJ2-1, is DAGVTQSPTHLIKTRGQQVTLRCSPKSGHDTVSWYQQALGQGPQFIFQYYEEEERQRGNFPDRFSGHQFPNYSSELNVNALLLGDSALYLCASSYRAVNEQFFGPGTRLTVL.

This clonotype was observed a few times. The chain combines TRBV2 with TRBJ2-2; D is possibly TRBD2 (5 bases). Deletions cut 6 bases from V and 4 bases from J, with 9 bases between. Germline V lookup: CDR1 SNHLY, CDR2 FYNNEI. The length of the CDR3 is 13 residues. CDR3 nucleotides: TGTGCCAGCAGCGGACTTGTCACCGGGGAGCTGTTTTTT. Translating it yields CASSGLVTGELFF.

Only one count was recorded for this clonotype. The chain combines TRBV20-1 with TRBJ2-1; the D call may be TRBD1 or TRBD2 (5 bases each). The CDR3 totals 12 residues. CDR1 DFQATT and CDR2 SNEGSKA come from the germline V gene (reference sequence). CDR3 in amino acids: CRPGRTGYEQFF. The CDR3 DNA reads TGCAGGCCGGGACGAACTGGGTATGAGCAGTTCTTC.

This clonotype has just a few counts. The chain has TRBV7-9 and TRBJ2-6; no reliable D call. Trimming pared 3 bases from V and 0 bases from J, leaving 9 bases between. This CDR3 is built from 16 residues. The germline V gene has CDR1 SEHNR and CDR2 FQNEAQ (reference sequence). The CDR3 DNA reads as TGTGCCAGCAGCTTCCGACGGATCTCTGGGGCCAACGTCCTGACTTTC. Translating it yields CASSFRRISGANVLTF.

The rearrangement links TRBV20-1 to TRBJ1-6; the match to TRBD1 covers 8 bases. The J segment lost 8 bases and the V segment lost 0 bases, leaving 6 bases of the junction unmatched. CDR1 and CDR2 (germline): DFQATT, SNEGSKA (reference sequence). The CDR3 totals 15 residues. The chain's CDR3 is CSAREPTGADSPLHF. As DNA, the CDR3 is TGCAGTGCTAGAGAGCCGACAGGGGCCGATTCACCCCTCCACTTT.

This clonotype was recorded at least ten times. This chain joins TRBV9 and TRBJ2-1, with 8 bases aligning to TRBD2. CDR3 length equals 15 residues. The V segment lost 1 base and the J segment 2 bases; nucleotides outside the gene matches: 2. In germline, CDR1 is SGDLS, CDR2 YYNGEE. CDR3: CASSVSGSTYNEQFF. The CDR3 region has the DNA TGTGCCAGCAGCGTAAGCGGGAGTACCTACAATGAGCAGTTCTTC.

V and J are TRBV2 and TRBJ2-6; D is ambiguous. Germline assignment: CDR1 SNHLY and CDR2 FYNNEI. This CDR3 is 15 amino acids long. V lost 5 bases to trimming and J lost 0 bases, with 8 bases between them. In DNA form, the CDR3 reads TGTGCCAGCAGTAAACAAGCCTCTGGGGCCAACGTCCTGACTTTC. It encodes CASSKQASGANVLTF.

This clonotype was counted a few times. This chain uses TRBV7-9 with TRBJ1-5; D unclear. Deletions cut 5 bases from V and 0 bases from J, with 8 bases between. The CDR3 consists of 14 residues. Germline values: CDR1 SEHNR, CDR2 FQNEAQ (reference sequence). In DNA, the CDR3 is TGTGCCAGCAGCACACTTAATAGCAATCAGCCCCAGCATTTT. Translation gives CASSTLNSNQPQHF.

This clonotype has a handful of counts. The gene calls are TRBV19 and TRBJ2-1, with D hard to call. CDR1 is LNHDA and CDR2 is SQIVND in the germline V gene (reference sequence). The CDR3 is made up of 13 amino acids. Trimming took 6 bases from V and 7 from J, leaving 13 bases between them. The CDR3 region has the DNA TGTGCCAGTAGGGTCTTAGGCGTGAATGAGCAGTTCTTC. The encoded protein is CASRVLGVNEQFF.

This sequence joins TRBV4-2 and TRBJ2-1; D might be TRBD1 (5 bases). The ends were cut back, 0 bases at V and 8 bases at J, with 17 bases in the middle. The CDR3 runs to 16 residues. Germline V gives CDR1 LGHNA, CDR2 YNFKEQ. CDR3 DNA sequence: TGTGCCAGCAGCCAAGATGTTGGGGCCCGTGGGTATGAGCAGTTCTTC. Translation: CASSQDVGARGYEQFF.

This clonotype was seen at least ten times. The chain carries TRBV12-3 or TRBV12-4 and TRBJ1-2; no clear D. The ends were cut back, 6 bases at V and 4 bases at J, with 12 bases in the middle. The CDR3 contains 13 residues. The CDR3 DNA is TGTGCCAGCAGACCCTTGAAAGGCTATGGCTACACCTTC. Its protein product is CASRPLKGYGYTF.

The V call is TRBV4-1, the J call TRBJ1-6, with a weak D call TRBD1 (6 bases). V was clipped by 1 base and J by 7 bases, with 20 bases between them. Germline V gives CDR1 MGHRA, CDR2 YSYEKL. This CDR3 spans 18 amino acids. Here the CDR3 DNA reads TGCGCCAGCAGCCAAGGTTCAGGGGACGTTTTTAACAATTCACCCCTCCACTTT. Amino acid sequence: CASSQGSGDVFNNSPLHF.

This clonotype was picked up a small number of times. The rearrangement uses TRBV3-1 and TRBJ2-7; 8 positions match TRBD2. CDR1 is LGHDT, CDR2 YNNKEL, per germline (reference sequence). This CDR3 region has 14 residues. V was clipped by 6 bases and J by 2 bases; unmatched bases: 6. CDR3 sequence (DNA): TGTGCCAGCAGTCACCGGGGGGGGACCTACGAGCAGTACTTC. Translation gives CASSHRGGTYEQYF.

The chain recombines TRBV6-1 with TRBJ1-6, with 7 nucleotides matching TRBD1. CDR1 is MNHNS and CDR2 is SASEGT in the germline V gene. This CDR3 is 15 amino acids long. Losses at the gene ends were 4 bases for V and 7 bases for J; bases not matched to a gene: 7. Written as DNA, the CDR3 is TGTGCCAGCAGTGGCGAGACAGGGATGAATTCACCCCTCCACTTT. Amino acids: CASSGETGMNSPLHF.

V gene TRBV5-1 combines with J gene TRBJ2-5; the D is unclear. The J call is uncertain, as TRBJ2-1 better fits the DNA end. Germline loops: CDR1 SGHRS, CDR2 YFSETQ. This CDR3 has 16 amino acids. The CDR3 sequence: CASSFSISPLQETQFF. The CDR3 DNA is TGCGCCAGCAGCTTTTCTATTAGTCCCCTCCAAGAGACCCAGTTCTTC.

The table lists this clonotype with many counts. The chain couples TRBV20-1 to TRBJ1-5; D gene uncertain. With 3 bases removed from V and 4 bases from J, the gap between germline ends came to 7 bases. Germline V lookup: CDR1 DFQATT, CDR2 SNEGSKA (reference sequence). The CDR3 runs 12 residues. The CDR3 spells CSASPGNQPQHF. DNA for the CDR3: TGCAGTGCTAGTCCGGGGAATCAGCCCCAGCATTTT.

The J gene is TRBJ1-2, the V gene TRBV7-2; the match to TRBD1 covers 7 bases. The V gene's germline CDR1 is SGHTA and CDR2 FQGNSA. V lost 2 bases and J lost 6; bases outside the gene matches: 6. The CDR3 contains 14 residues. The CDR3 region has the DNA TGTGCCAGCAGCTTATTCGGGACAGAAGATGGCTACACCTTC. Residues: CASSLFGTEDGYTF. Together with reference TRBV7-2 and TRBJ1-2, the CDR3 gives the full variable domain: GAGVSQSPSNKVTEKGKDVELRCDPISGHTALYWYRQSLGQGLEFLIYFQGNSAPDKSGLPSDRFSAERTGGSVSTLTIQRTQQEDSAVYLCASSLFGTEDGYTFGSGTRLTVV.

This clonotype has only a few counts. The chain links TRBV28 to TRBJ2-7, with 9 bases matching TRBD2. V lost 5 bases, J lost 6 bases, and 8 bases stayed unmatched. The CDR3 extends over 14 amino acids. The germline V gene has CDR1 MDHEN and CDR2 SYDVKM. DNA for the CDR3: TGTGCCAGCAGTGGGGGTAGCGGGAGTTCCGAGCAGTACGTC. It translates to CASSGGSGSSEQYV.

The chain couples TRBV30 to TRBJ1-5, with D tentatively TRBD1 (5 bases). The CDR3 is 13 amino acids. CDR1 and CDR2 from the germline V gene are GTSNPN and SVGIG (reference sequence). V was trimmed by 1 base and J by 5 bases, leaving 9 bases between them. The chain's CDR3 is CAWSDDRHQPQHF. As DNA, the CDR3 is TGTGCCTGGAGTGATGACAGACATCAGCCCCAGCATTTT.

This clonotype was seen a handful of times. The chain combines TRBV5-1 with TRBJ2-7; D is unresolved. Trimming stripped 2 bases from V and 2 bases from J, with 8 bases between. Germline CDR1 SGHRS, CDR2 YFSETQ. The CDR3 is 13 residues long. CDR3 sequence reads: CASSFAGAYEQYF. Here the CDR3 DNA reads TGCGCCAGCAGCTTTGCAGGCGCCTACGAGCAGTACTTC.

This clonotype appeared many times. The V call is TRBV7-9, the J call TRBJ1-2, with a possible D match to TRBD1 (6 bases). Trimming took 5 bases from V and 1 from J, leaving 14 bases between them. This CDR3 spans 15 amino acids. The V gene's germline CDR1 is SEHNR and CDR2 FQNEAQ (reference sequence). The CDR3 coding sequence is TGTGCCAGCAGCCCTGAGGGGGTGCATAACTATGGCTACACCTTC. Residues: CASSPEGVHNYGYTF.

The chain uses TRBV29-1 and TRBJ2-1; no definite D call. The V gene's germline CDR1 is SQVTM and CDR2 ANQGSEA. The CDR3 length is 12 residues. Deletions cut 7 bases from V and 7 bases from J, with 14 bases between. CDR3 amino acids: CSASPLGNEQFF. CDR3 nucleotide sequence: TGCAGCGCCAGTCCTCTAGGGAATGAGCAGTTCTTC.